This TCR beta chain was profiled in a study of regulatory T cells in long-lasting Graves disease. Arm-PCR with iRepertoire HTBI primers amplified the CDR3 regions for these TCR beta libraries. TCRdb re-derived calls from the multiplex PCR reads in MiXCR, one entry per CDR3 protein. The sample lists around 240,000 distinct CDR3 sequences, approximately 20% occurring once. Time point given: newly diagnosed GD, antithyroid drugs for less than 3 months. PBMC RNA served as the TCR library source. These data are also associated with another study on T cells in Graves' hyperthyroidism and ophthalmopathy.

This clonotype originated in a woman under 40 with Graves disease. Specimen: peripheral blood mononuclear cells (PBMCs), collected at new diagnosis, from a patient treated with antithyroid drugs.

Here the CDR3 DNA reads TGTGCCAGCAGCCCGACTAGTAAGTCATACGATGAGCAGTTCTTC. This translates into CASSPTSKSYDEQFF. The chain has TRBV7-9 and TRBJ2-1; weak D call: TRBD2 (6 bases). Trimming removed 5 bases from V and 8 bases from J, with 19 bases in between. Germline CDR1 SEHNR, CDR2 FQNEAQ (reference sequence). This CDR3 has 15 amino acids.